This TCR beta chain was sequenced in a study of cytomegalovirus exposure and HLA in healthy donors. Study results and limitations: Some public TCRs appeared in many individuals, while most sequences were rare. Cytomegalovirus association was assigned to more than 150 TCR beta chains.

The donors were in the 120-subject validation cohort; that cohort was separate from the roughly 700-subject first cohort. Germline values: CDR1 LGHNA, CDR2 YSLEER. The CDR3 spans 14 residues. V shed 4 bases, J shed 9 bases, and the junction held 5 bases outside the gene matches. Sequencing used immunoSEQ multiplex PCR; TCRdb keeps in-frame clones, though not all of them. Of approximately 140,000 clones in the sample, 84% were seen once. A word on this clone: Its antigen is undetermined.

This chain links TRBV4-3 with TRBJ1-6, with 8 bases identical to TRBD1. The specimen sequenced was PBMCs. This receptor was identified in a woman in her twenties or thirties in good health and CMV-seronegative. The CDR3 sequence is CASSRTGTASPLHF. The CDR3 DNA is TGCGCCAGCAGCCGGACAGGGACGGCTTCACCCCTCCACTTT.